One and the same sample provided the 2 T cell receptor beta chains below, sequenced in a study of T cells after yellow fever vaccination. TCRdb re-called the 5' RACE reads with MiXCR, one entry per CDR3 protein. The sample has about 550,000 distinct CDR3 sequences; about a fifth are singletons. The sequencing used PBMCs, collected 15 days after the yellow fever booster vaccination. The origin of the receptors is a man aged 30 to 45 who received the YFV17D yellow fever vaccine.

V gene TRBV12-3 or TRBV12-4 combines with J gene TRBJ1-5; no reliable D call. Trimming left V 6 bases short and J 11 bases short, with 14 bases between. The CDR3 is 12 residues long. The CDR3 protein is CASRSLSGTQHF. The CDR3 nucleotides read TGTGCCAGCAGGAGTCTCTCGGGGACCCAGCATTTT.

The gene calls are TRBV6-2 or TRBV6-3 and TRBJ2-4; D not resolved. The V and J ends lost 6 bases and 3 bases respectively, with 15 bases between them. Germline loops: CDR1 MNHEY, CDR2 SVGEGT. The CDR3 sequence is 15 residues long. Written as DNA, the CDR3 is TGTGCCAGCAGCCCGAGTCAGCAGATCAAAAACATTCAGTACTTC. Translating it yields CASSPSQQIKNIQYF.